The next 11 T cell receptor beta chains were all read from a single sample in a study of blood T cell repertoires in COVID-19. Assay used: immunoSEQ multiplex PCR; TCRdb lists only in-frame clones, some missing. The sample holds 130,000 or so clones, about 86% seen once. The sequenced sample consisted of peripheral blood. These receptors were taken from a woman aged 60 to 75 with acute or convalescent COVID-19.

J is TRBJ2-2 and V is TRBV5-1, with D perhaps matching TRBD1 (6 bases). Per germline, CDR1 SGHRS and CDR2 YFSETQ. Trimming took off 6 bases at V and 4 bases at J, with 16 bases between the two ends. The CDR3 has 15 amino acids. The chain's CDR3 is CASIDKGVSTGELFF. CDR3 in DNA: TGCGCCAGCATCGATAAGGGGGTAAGCACCGGGGAGCTGTTTTTT.

This CDR3 is CASSFGDRGSTDTQYF. The CDR3 coding sequence is TGCGCCAGCAGCTTTGGAGACAGGGGGAGCACAGATACGCAGTATTTT. The V gene is TRBV5-1, the J gene TRBJ2-3; TRBD1 matches 9 bases. Per the germline V gene, CDR1 is SGHRS and CDR2 is YFSETQ. The trim removed 2 bases at V and 0 bases at J, leaving 4 bases unmatched. The CDR3 spans 16 residues.

The chain recombines TRBV7-9 with TRBJ1-1; D is undetermined. Deletions cut 5 bases from V and 7 bases from J, with 17 bases between. CDR1 and CDR2 (germline): SEHNR, FQNEAQ (reference sequence). The CDR3 consists of 14 residues. CDR3 in DNA: TGTGCCAGCAGCCTCGAGTTCGGCGGGATTGAAGCTTTCTTT. It encodes CASSLEFGGIEAFF. Based on the CDR3 plus reference TRBV7-9 and TRBJ1-1, the full variable domain is DTGVSQNPRHKITKRGQNVTFRCDPISEHNRLYWYRQTLGQGPEFLTYFQNEAQLEKSRLLSDRFSAERPKGSFSTLEIQRTEQGDSAMYLCASSLEFGGIEAFFGQGTRLTVV.

V and J are TRBV9 and TRBJ1-6; D is possibly TRBD1 (5 bases). The CDR3 length is 17 residues. The germline V and J ends were trimmed by 4 bases and 0 bases, with 14 bases remaining between them. Germline V gene lookup returns CDR1 SGDLS and CDR2 YYNGEE. The CDR3 region is CASSLKQVSSYNSPLHF. In DNA, the CDR3 is TGTGCCAGCAGCCTCAAACAGGTTAGCTCCTATAATTCACCCCTCCACTTT.

This chain uses TRBV6-6 with TRBJ2-7; 8 bases are shared with TRBD2. J was trimmed by 4 bases and V by 7 bases; bases with no gene match: 6. The germline CDR1 and CDR2 sequences are MNHNY and SVGAGI (reference sequence). This CDR3 region has 13 residues. The CDR3, as DNA: TGTGCCAGCACTCCCTCGGGGGGGTACGAGCAGTACTTC. It yields the protein CASTPSGGYEQYF.

The CDR3 reads CASSQGGQGQETQYF. The DNA of the CDR3 is TGCGCCAGCAGCCAAGGCGGACAGGGACAAGAGACCCAGTACTTC. The chain carries TRBV4-3 and TRBJ2-5, with 8 nucleotides matching TRBD1. CDR1 and CDR2 from the germline V gene are LGHNA and YSLEER. This CDR3 contains 15 residues. V was pared by 1 base and J by 2 bases, with 3 bases of the junction left unmatched.

This chain uses TRBV24-1 with TRBJ2-2, with a possible D match to TRBD1 (5 bases). The germline CDR1 and CDR2 sequences are KGHDR and SFDVKD. The CDR3 is 16 amino acids. Trimming shortened V by 5 bases and J by 0 bases, and 12 bases separated the two germline ends. The CDR3 loop is CATSAPTAANTGELFF. As DNA, the CDR3 is TGTGCCACCAGTGCCCCGACAGCCGCGAACACCGGGGAGCTGTTTTTT.

This sequence joins TRBV20-1 and TRBJ1-2; the D is unclear. Deletions cut 1 base from V and 8 bases from J, with 8 bases between. Germline V gene sequence: CDR1 DFQATT, CDR2 SNEGSKA (reference sequence). The CDR3 length is 11 residues. The CDR3 region has the DNA TGCAGTGCTAGAGCCGGGAGGGGCTACACCTTC. It specifies CSARAGRGYTF.

Notes on this clone: The junction does not match germline at one end; this may be a read error. The rearrangement links TRBV7-7 to TRBJ2-5; no definite D call. CDR3 length: 12 amino acids. The germline V gene encodes CDR1 SSHAT and CDR2 FNYEAQ (reference sequence). The CDR3 region is CASSRIQETQYF. Written as DNA, the CDR3 is TGTGCTAGCAGCCGTATTCAAGAGACCCAGTACTTC.

As to this clone: At one end, the junction sequence differs from germline, possibly due to a read error. This sequence joins TRBV7-7 and TRBJ2-5, with TRBD2 identical over 14 bases. CDR1 SSHAT and CDR2 FNYEAQ come from the germline V gene (reference sequence). This CDR3 spans 15 amino acids. CDR3 sequence (DNA): TGTGCTAGCAGCCCCGGACTAGCGGGGGGAGAGACCCAGTACTTC. Translating it yields CASSPGLAGGETQYF.

This clone came up once. J is TRBJ2-1 and V is TRBV3-1 (or the pseudogene TRBV3-2); the match to TRBD2 covers 10 bases. This CDR3 has 15 residues. Germline V lookup: CDR1 LGHDT, CDR2 YNNKEL (reference sequence). J gave up 5 bases and V 4 bases, and 5 bases lay outside the gene matches. CDR3 DNA: TGTGCCAGCAGCCCGGGGACTAGCGCCCACAATGAGCAGTTCTTC. This sequence encodes CASSPGTSAHNEQFF.